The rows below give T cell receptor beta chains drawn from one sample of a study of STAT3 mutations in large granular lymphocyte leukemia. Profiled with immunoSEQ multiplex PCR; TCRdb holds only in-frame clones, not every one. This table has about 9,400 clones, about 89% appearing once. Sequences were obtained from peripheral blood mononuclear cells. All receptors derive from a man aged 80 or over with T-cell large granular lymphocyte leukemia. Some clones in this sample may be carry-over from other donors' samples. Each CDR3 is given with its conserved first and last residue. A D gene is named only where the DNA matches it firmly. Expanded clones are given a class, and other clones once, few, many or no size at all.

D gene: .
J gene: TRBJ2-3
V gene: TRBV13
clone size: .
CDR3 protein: CASSPPRGDTQYF
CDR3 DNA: TGTGCCAGCAGCCCACCCCGGGGGGATACGCAGTATTTT

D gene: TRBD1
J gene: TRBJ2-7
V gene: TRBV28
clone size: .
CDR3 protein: CASSIFRDRDYEQYF
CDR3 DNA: TGTGCCAGCAGTATCTTCCGGGACAGGGACTACGAGCAGTACTTC

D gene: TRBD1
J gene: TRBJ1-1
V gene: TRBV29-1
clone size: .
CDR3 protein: CSVAGTANTEAFF
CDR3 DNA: TGCAGCGTTGCCGGGACAGCTAACACTGAAGCTTTCTTT

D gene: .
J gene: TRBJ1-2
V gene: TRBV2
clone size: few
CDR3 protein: CASSPGIRRNGYTF
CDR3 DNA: TGTGCCAGCAGTCCAGGGATTAGGCGGAATGGCTACACCTTC

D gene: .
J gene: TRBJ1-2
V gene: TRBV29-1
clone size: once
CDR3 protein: CSVEGTVNGYTF
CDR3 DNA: TGCAGCGTTGAAGGGACAGTTAATGGCTACACCTTC

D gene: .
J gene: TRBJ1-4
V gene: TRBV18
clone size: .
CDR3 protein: CASSPGGASTNEKLFF
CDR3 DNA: TGTGCCAGCTCACCCGGGGGGGCGTCAACTAATGAAAAACTGTTTTTT

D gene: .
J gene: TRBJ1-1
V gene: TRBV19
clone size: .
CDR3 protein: CASSIRGMNTEAFF
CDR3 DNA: TGTGCCAGTAGTATAAGGGGGATGAACACTGAAGCTTTCTTT

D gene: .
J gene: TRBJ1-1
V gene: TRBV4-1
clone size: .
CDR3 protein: CASSHAKGVYTEAFF
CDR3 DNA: TGCGCCAGCAGCCATGCCAAAGGGGTGTACACTGAAGCTTTCTTT

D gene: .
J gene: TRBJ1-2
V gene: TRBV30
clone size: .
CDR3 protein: CAWSSDSTASGYTF
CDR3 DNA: TGTGCCTGGTCCTCCGACTCAACCGCGTCTGGCTACACCTTC

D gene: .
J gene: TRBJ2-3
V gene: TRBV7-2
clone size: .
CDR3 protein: CASSVALTGQYF
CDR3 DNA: TGTGCCAGCAGCGTGGCTCTAACCGGGCAGTATTTT

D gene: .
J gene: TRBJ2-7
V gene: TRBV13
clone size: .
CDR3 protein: CASSPQRVTYEQYF
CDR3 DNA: TGTGCCAGCAGCCCCCAGCGAGTTACCTACGAGCAGTACTTC

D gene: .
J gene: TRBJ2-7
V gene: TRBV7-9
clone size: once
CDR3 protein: CASSLTPTYEQYF
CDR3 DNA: TGTGCCAGCAGCTTAACGCCGACCTACGAGCAGTACTTC

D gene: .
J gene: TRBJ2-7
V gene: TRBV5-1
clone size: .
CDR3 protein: CASSLGHTSSYEQYF
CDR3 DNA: TGCGCCAGCAGCTTGGGGCATACAAGCTCCTACGAGCAGTACTTC

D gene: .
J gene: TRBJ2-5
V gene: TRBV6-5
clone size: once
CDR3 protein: CASSYGSGGETQYF
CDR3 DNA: TGTGCCAGCAGTTACGGGTCCGGGGGAGAGACCCAGTACTTC

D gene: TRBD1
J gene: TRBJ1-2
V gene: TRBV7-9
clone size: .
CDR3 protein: CASSLGTAIGSRGRGYTF
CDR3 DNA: TGTGCCAGCAGCTTGGGGACAGCCATTGGATCAAGAGGTCGTGGCTACACCTTC

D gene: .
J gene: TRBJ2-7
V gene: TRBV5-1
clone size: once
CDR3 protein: CASSLQARYYEQYF
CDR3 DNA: TGCGCCAGCAGCCTACAAGCACGCTACTACGAGCAGTACTTC

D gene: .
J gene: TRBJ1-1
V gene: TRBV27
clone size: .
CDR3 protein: CASSLSWPGGTEAFF
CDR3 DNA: TGTGCCAGCAGTTTATCGTGGCCCGGAGGGACTGAAGCTTTCTTT